The 2 T cell receptor beta chains in this list originate from one sample, sequenced in a study of T cells in Graves' hyperthyroidism and ophthalmopathy. RNA transcripts provided the source from which TCR beta CDR3 regions were amplified. The TCR CDR3 was amplified in a first-round RT-PCR using the HTBI primer set. TCRdb ran MiXCR on the multiplex PCR reads and lists one entry per CDR3 protein. The sample shows around 200,000 distinct CDR3 sequences, approximately 20% of them seen only once. Sequencing used blood. All receptors derive from a man between 40 and 49 years old with Graves' hyperthyroidism.

This clonotype was recorded at least ten times. The chain links TRBV12-3 or TRBV12-4 to TRBJ2-7; the D gene is possibly TRBD2 (5 bases). This CDR3 has 14 amino acids. V lost 0 bases and J lost 3, with 9 bases in between. Here the CDR3 DNA reads TGTGCCAGCAGTTTAGCCACTGGACTCTACGAGCAGTACTTC. Its translation: CASSLATGLYEQYF.

At least ten counts were recorded for this clonotype. The V and J genes are TRBV4-3 and TRBJ1-1; possibly TRBD1 for D (5 bases). The CDR3 extends over 14 amino acids. Looked up from germline, CDR1 is LGHNA and CDR2 is YSLEER. V was shortened by 9 bases and J by 1 base, with 15 bases between the two germline ends. CDR3 sequence reads: CARQRLGQNTEAFF. The CDR3 region has the DNA TGCGCCAGACAGCGTTTGGGGCAGAACACTGAAGCTTTCTTT.